This T cell receptor (beta chain) was captured by sequencing in a study of CD8+CD57+ T cells in acquired aplastic anemia. About the research overall: An average of roughly 10 million reads for CD4+ cells was obtained from healthy donors. Whole-study results and caveats: The study identified almost 30 CD8+ CDR3 sequences shared by patients and controls.

This clonotype has only a few counts. What it recognizes is unknown. Genomic DNA was employed as the template in profiling TCR beta VDJ and CDR3. TCRdb reanalysed the reads using MiXCR and keeps one entry per CDR3 protein. The sample includes 200,000 to 250,000 distinct CDR3 sequences, about a third of them seen just once. The ends were cut back, 3 bases at V and 0 bases at J, with 16 bases in the middle. The CDR3 runs to 16 residues. Germline loops: CDR1 SGHDT, CDR2 YYEEEE. The source is a human donor in good health, serving as a control. This chain links TRBV5-6 with TRBJ2-7; the D gene is possibly TRBD2 (6 bases). The source material was sorted CD4+, CD8+, or CD8+CD57+ T cells (not recorded which) from PBMCs. This chain's CDR3 is CASSSGWDWVSYEQYF. Here the CDR3 DNA reads TGTGCCAGCAGCTCGGGATGGGACTGGGTCTCCTACGAGCAGTACTTC.